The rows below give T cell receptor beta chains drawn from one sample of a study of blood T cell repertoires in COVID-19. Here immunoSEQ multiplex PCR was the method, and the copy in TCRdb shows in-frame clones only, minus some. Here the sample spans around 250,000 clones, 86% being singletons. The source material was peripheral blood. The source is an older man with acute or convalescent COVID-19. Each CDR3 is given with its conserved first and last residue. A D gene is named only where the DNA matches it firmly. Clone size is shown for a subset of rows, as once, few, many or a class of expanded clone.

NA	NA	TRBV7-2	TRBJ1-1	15	TGTGCCAGCAGCCCCCTCCAGGGAACCCGCACTGAAGCTTTCTTT	CASSPLQGTRTEAFF
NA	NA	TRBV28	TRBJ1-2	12	TGTGCCAGCAGTAGGACTGGCTATGGCTACACCTTC	CASSRTGYGYTF
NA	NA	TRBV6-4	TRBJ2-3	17	TGTGCCAGCAGCCCCACCAGTCTCGGACCGGGGACAGATACGCAGTATTTT	CASSPTSLGPGTDTQYF
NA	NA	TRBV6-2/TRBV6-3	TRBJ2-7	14	TGTGCCAGCAGTCCCGGGACACCCGTCTACGAGCAGTACTTC	CASSPGTPVYEQYF
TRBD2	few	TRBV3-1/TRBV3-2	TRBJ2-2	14	TGTGCCAGCAGCCTGGGCGGGAGTACCGGGGAGCTGTTTTTT	CASSLGGSTGELFF
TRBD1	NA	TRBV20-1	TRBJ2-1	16	TGCAGTGCTAGTATGAGGACAGGGGGCCCAACTAATGAGCAGTTCTTC	CSASMRTGGPTNEQFF
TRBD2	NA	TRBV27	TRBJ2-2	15	TGTGCCAGCAGACTGACTAGCGCTAACACCGGGGAGCTGTTTTTT	CASRLTSANTGELFF
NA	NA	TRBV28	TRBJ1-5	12	TGTGTCAGCACTCGGGGCAATCAGCCCCAGCATTTT	CVSTRGNQPQHF
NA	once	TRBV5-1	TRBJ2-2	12	TGCGCCAGCAGCTTTAGCTCCGGGGAGCTGTTTTTT	CASSFSSGELFF
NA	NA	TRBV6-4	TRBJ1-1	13	TGTGCCAGCAGTCTCAGTATGAACACTGAAGCTTTCTTT	CASSLSMNTEAFF
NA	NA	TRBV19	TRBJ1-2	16	TGTGCCAGTAGTATAGATCGAGGCAGAACTAACTATGGCTACACCTTC	CASSIDRGRTNYGYTF
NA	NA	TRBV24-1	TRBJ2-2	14	TGTGCCACCCTGGGACTCGGAGGGGCCGGGGAGCTGTTTTTT	CATLGLGGAGELFF
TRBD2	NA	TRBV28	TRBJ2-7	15	TGTGCCAGCACCCCAACCGGGACTAGCGTGGGAGAGCAGTACTTC	CASTPTGTSVGEQYF
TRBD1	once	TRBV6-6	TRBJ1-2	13	TGTGCCAGCAGATCCCGACAGGGTTATGGCTACACCTTC	CASRSRQGYGYTF
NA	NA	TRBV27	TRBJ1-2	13	TGTGCCAGCAGTTTCCAGGGATTGGGCGGCTACACCTTC	CASSFQGLGGYTF
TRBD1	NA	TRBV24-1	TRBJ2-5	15	TGTGCCACCAGTGATCCCCCAGGGGGCCGAGAGACCCAGTACTTC	CATSDPPGGRETQYF
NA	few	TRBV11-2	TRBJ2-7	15	TGTGCCAGCAGACGATTCGGGACTCTTTCCTACGAGCAGTACTTC	CASRRFGTLSYEQYF
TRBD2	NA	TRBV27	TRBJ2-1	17	TGTGCCAGCAGTTCAACCCTACTAGCGGGAGGAAAAAATGAGCAGTTCTTC	CASSSTLLAGGKNEQFF
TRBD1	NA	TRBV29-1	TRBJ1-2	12	TGCAGCGTTGACAGGGGGTTAGGTGGCTACACCTTC	CSVDRGLGGYTF
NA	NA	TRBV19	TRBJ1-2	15	TGTGCCAGTAGTATAGAATCGGCAGGGCGGTATGGCTACACCTTC	CASSIESAGRYGYTF
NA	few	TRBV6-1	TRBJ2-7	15	TGTGCCAGCAGGTTGAGTCCCACAGGAACCTACGAGCAGTACTTC	CASRLSPTGTYEQYF
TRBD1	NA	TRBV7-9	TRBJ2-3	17	TGTGCCAGCAGCTTCTCCCGGGACAGGGGCAATGGAGATACGCAGTATTTT	CASSFSRDRGNGDTQYF
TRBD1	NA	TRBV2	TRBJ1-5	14	TGTGCCAGCAGTGGGGACAGCTTCAATCAGCCCCAGCATTTT	CASSGDSFNQPQHF
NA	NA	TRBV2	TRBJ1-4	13	TGTGCCAGCGTGGGACAAACTAATGAAAAACTGTTTTTT	CASVGQTNEKLFF
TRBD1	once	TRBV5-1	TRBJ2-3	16	TGCGCCAGCAGCTCCGGGACAGGGAGAGGAGCAGATACGCAGTATTTT	CASSSGTGRGADTQYF
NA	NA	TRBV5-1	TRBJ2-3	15	TGCGCCAGCAGCTCCGGACAGACGATCAGAGATACGCAGTATTTT	CASSSGQTIRDTQYF
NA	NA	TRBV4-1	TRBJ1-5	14	TGCGCCAGCAGCCAAGATCGTGTTTATCAGCCCCAGCATTTT	CASSQDRVYQPQHF
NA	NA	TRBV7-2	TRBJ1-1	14	TGTGCCAGCTCCCGGGACACCGCGTACACTGAAGCTTTCTTT	CASSRDTAYTEAFF
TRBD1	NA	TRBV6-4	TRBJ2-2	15	TGTGCCAGCAGTGACCAGGGGGCGCAGACCGGGGAGCTGTTTTTT	CASSDQGAQTGELFF
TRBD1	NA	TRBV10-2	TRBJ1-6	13	TGCGCCAGCGGATGGACAGGAGGGTCACCCCTCCACTTT	CASGWTGGSPLHF
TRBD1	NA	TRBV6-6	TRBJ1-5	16	TGTGCCAGCAGTTACTCCCCGAGACAGGGTGGACAGCCCCAGCATTTT	CASSYSPRQGGQPQHF
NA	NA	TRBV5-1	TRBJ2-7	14	TGCGCCAGCAGCTTGGACAGCTACTCCTACGAGCAGTACTTC	CASSLDSYSYEQYF
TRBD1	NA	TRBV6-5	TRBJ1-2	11	TGTGCCAGCAGGACAGGGTATGGCTACACCTTC	CASRTGYGYTF
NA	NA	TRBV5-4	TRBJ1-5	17	TGTGCCAGCAGCTTATTATGGCGACGGGAAGCGCGTCAGCCCCAGCATTTT	CASSLLWRREARQPQHF
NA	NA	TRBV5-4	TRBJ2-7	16	TGTGCCAGCAGCTCATATCGTGCGGGGAGAGAGTACGAGCAGTACTTC	CASSSYRAGREYEQYF
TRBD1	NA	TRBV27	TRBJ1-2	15	TGTGCCAGCAGTCCCCTGCAGGGGGCGCGGTATGGCTACACCTTC	CASSPLQGARYGYTF
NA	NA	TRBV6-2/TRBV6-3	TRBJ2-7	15	TGTGCCAGCAGCCGGTCAGGGAACCCTGTCTACGAGCAGTACTTC	CASSRSGNPVYEQYF
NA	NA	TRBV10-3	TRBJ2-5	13	TGTGCCATCAGACCGGGGGTAGGAGAGACCCAGTACTTC	CAIRPGVGETQYF
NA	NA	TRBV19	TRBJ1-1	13	TGTGCCAGTAGGGCTAAGCAAGTAGGAGTGGCTTTCTTT	CASRAKQVGVAFF
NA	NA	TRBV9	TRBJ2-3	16	TGTGCCAGCAGCGTAGGTAGGCTCAGGGGCACAGATACGCAGTATTTT	CASSVGRLRGTDTQYF
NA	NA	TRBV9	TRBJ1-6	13	TGTGCCAGCAGCGTAGATCCGGATTCACCCCTCCACTTT	CASSVDPDSPLHF